This note documents a single T cell receptor beta chain sequence. Its target is unknown. This specimen comes from a study of blood T cells in healthy people across ages. Whole-study context: When template switching was applied, about one barcoded beta molecule was captured per two T cells.

The second PCR ran roughly 6 to 12 cycles with a sample-barcoded 5' primer and J-beta primers. Each CDR3 protein is one row after TCRdb ran MiXCR on the 5' RACE reads. The sample lists roughly 1,500,000 distinct CDR3 sequences, approximately 40% occurring once. Notes on the study in general: Greater diversity and more naive CD4+ cells were seen in long-lived donors than in aged donors. CMV status of donors was not determined, possibly confounding expanded clonotype changes.

Each donor was a healthy Caucasian individual from Russia, aged about 6 to 100. The germline gives CDR1 WSHSY, CDR2 SAAADI. Between the trimmed V and J ends, which lost 6 bases and 2 bases, there was a span of 19 bases. The CDR3 spans 16 residues. This clonotype was sampled from a woman aged 18-29 years in good health. The chain combines TRBV10-2 with TRBJ1-1; perhaps TRBD1 as D (6 bases). The sample was blood. This chain's CDR3 is CASRRLQGGDNTEAFF. CDR3 sequence (DNA): TGCGCCAGCAGGAGGTTACAGGGTGGGGATAACACTGAAGCTTTCTTT.